This T cell receptor beta chain originates from a study of PD-L1 blockade in urothelial cancer. About the research overall: T cells numbered a median of approximately 140,000 in the blood samples.

Sequenced by immunoSEQ multiplex PCR; TCRdb stores in-frame clones only, minus some. Here the sample spans 100,000 to 150,000 clones, roughly 82% being singletons. Time point meaning: peripheral blood 6 weeks after treatment start. This CDR3 comprises 15 residues. The V gene end was trimmed by 5 bases and the J gene end by 4 bases; junction bases not matched to a gene: 6. Germline V CDR1 and CDR2: MGHRA, YSYEKL. This receptor was identified in a man in his fifties with urothelial cancer. Sample: PBMCs, taken around atezolizumab (anti-PD-L1) treatment. V is TRBV4-1 and J is TRBJ1-3; 9 bases line up with TRBD1. The CDR3 loop is CASSRGQGKGNTIYF. The CDR3, as DNA: TGCGCCAGCAGCAGGGGACAGGGAAAGGGAAACACCATATATTTT.